This T cell receptor beta chain originates from a study of response to subunit inactivated influenza vaccine. The sample holds many counts of this clonotype. The antigen remains unidentified. V lost 6 bases, J lost 4 bases, and 19 bases stayed unmatched. Germline V gene data show CDR1 as MNHEY and CDR2 as SVGEGT. The CDR3 contains 21 residues. TCRdb fed the RT-PCR reads into MiXCR, producing one record per CDR3 protein. The sample consists of around 530,000 distinct CDR3 sequences, 10% to 15% of them appearing once. Overall study findings and caveats: Only a handful of new T cells, the authors suggested, are recruited with each seasonal influenza vaccination.

The TCR was taken from a man between 45 and 60 years old who received an inactivated influenza vaccine. The rearrangement uses TRBV6-2 or TRBV6-3 and TRBJ2-1; TRBD2 matches 15 bases. The specimen was PBMCs from blood, collected on the day of vaccination. Here the CDR3 reads CASRGLAGGQRSNSIYNEQFF. Here the CDR3 DNA reads TGTGCCAGCAGGGGACTAGCGGGGGGCCAGCGAAGTAATTCCATATACAATGAGCAGTTCTTC.